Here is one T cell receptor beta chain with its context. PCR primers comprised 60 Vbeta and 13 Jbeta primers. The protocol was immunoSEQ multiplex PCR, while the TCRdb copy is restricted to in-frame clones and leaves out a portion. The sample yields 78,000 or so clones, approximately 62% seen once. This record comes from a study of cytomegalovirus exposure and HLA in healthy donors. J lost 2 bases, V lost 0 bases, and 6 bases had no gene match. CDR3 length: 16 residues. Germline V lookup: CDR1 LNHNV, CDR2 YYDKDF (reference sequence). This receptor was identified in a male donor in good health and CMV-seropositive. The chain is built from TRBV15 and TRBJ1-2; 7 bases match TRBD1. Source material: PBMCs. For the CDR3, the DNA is TGTGCCACCAGCAGAGAACTGGGACAGTTAAACTATGGCTACACCTTC. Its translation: CATSRELGQLNYGYTF.